A single sample is the source of the 17 T cell receptor beta chains below, sequenced in a study of immune heterogeneity within non-small cell lung tumors. Multiplex PCR amplified the TCR beta CDR3 region. Its first round ran for approximately 11 cycles with 32 V and 13 J primers. TCRdb used MiXCR to reprocess the multiplex PCR reads, holding one entry per CDR3 protein. The sample lists more than 2,000 distinct CDR3 sequences; 20% to 30% were seen once. Per sample, roughly 570 ng of bulk tumor genomic DNA was the template used. During surgery, several far-apart biopsies were obtained from every primary tumor. Samples came from untreated patients having curative surgery for newly diagnosed non-small cell lung cancer. Specimen: lung tumor tissue. All receptors derive from a woman aged 60-75 years with non-small cell lung cancer.

CDR3 amino acids: CASSLGGLDSRWGEIEAFF. CDR3 sequence (DNA): TGCGCCAGCAGCTTGGGGGGCCTGGATAGCAGGTGGGGGGAGATAGAAGCTTTCTTT. The V call is TRBV5-1, the J call TRBJ1-1; maybe TRBD1 (5 bases). The CDR3 has 19 residues. Germline loops: CDR1 SGHRS, CDR2 YFSETQ. Between the trimmed V and J ends, which lost 0 bases and 8 bases, there was a span of 29 bases.

By sample fraction, this clonotype is large. The V call is TRBV7-2, the J call TRBJ2-7; TRBD2 is a possible D gene (5 bases). The V gene's germline CDR1 is SGHTA and CDR2 FQGNSA. The CDR3 loop spans 14 amino acids. Trimming removed 5 bases at V and 0 bases at J, with 11 bases between. This CDR3 is CASSQDYFSYEQYF. Here the CDR3 DNA reads TGTGCCAGCAGCCAAGACTATTTCTCCTACGAGCAGTACTTC.

The J gene is TRBJ2-7, the V gene TRBV27; no firm D call. The CDR3 extends over 9 amino acids. Trimming removed 10 bases at V and 4 bases at J, with 5 bases between. Germline loops: CDR1 MNHEY, CDR2 SMNVEV (reference sequence). The CDR3 bases are TGTGCCATCACTTACGAGCAGTACGTC. Translation gives CAITYEQYV.

The CDR3 DNA is TGTGCCAGCAGTGTAGGTAAGGAAGCTGGGGCCTACAATGAGCAGTTCTTC. It is translated as CASSVGKEAGAYNEQFF. This sequence joins TRBV6-1 and TRBJ2-1, with D hard to call. Germline CDR1 is MNHNS and CDR2 is SASEGT. CDR3 length equals 17 residues. V lost 4 bases to trimming and J lost 2 bases, with 18 bases between them.

This clonotype was recorded a few times. This rearrangement joins TRBV29-1 to TRBJ2-7; D might be TRBD2 (6 bases). This CDR3 is built from 12 residues. CDR1 is SQVTM and CDR2 is ANQGSEA in the germline V gene. The V and J ends lost 4 bases and 4 bases respectively, with 11 bases between them. The CDR3 protein is CSVVAGPYEQYF. CDR3 coding DNA: TGCAGCGTTGTTGCGGGACCATACGAGCAGTACTTC.

This clonotype is labeled as large (0.1 to 1%). This sequence joins TRBV5-6 and TRBJ2-7, with 7 bases identical to TRBD1. V gave up 4 bases and J gave up 2 bases; unmatched junction bases: 6. The length of the CDR3 is 14 residues. Germline CDR1 and CDR2: SGHDT and YYEEEE. CDR3 loop: CASSATGQPYEQYF. CDR3 nucleotides: TGTGCCAGCAGCGCTACGGGACAGCCCTACGAGCAGTACTTC.

As regards this clonotype: The germline gene is not matched at one end of the junction; a read error may be the cause. V is TRBV7-9 and J is TRBJ2-7, with 7 bases matching TRBD1. This CDR3 region has 13 residues. CDR1 is SEHNR and CDR2 is FQNEAQ in the germline V gene (reference sequence). The chain's CDR3 is CASRGDSSYEQDF. The DNA of the CDR3 is TGTGCCAGCAGGGGGGACAGCTCCTACGAGCAGGACTTC.

This clonotype has just a few counts. The chain joins TRBV10-3 to TRBJ1-3; perhaps TRBD1 as D (5 bases). The CDR3 sequence is 14 residues long. Trimming pared 3 bases from V and 3 bases from J, leaving 9 bases between. Per the germline V gene, CDR1 is ENHRY and CDR2 is SYGVKD. In DNA, the CDR3 is TGTGCCATCAGTGACGGGGGAGGTGGAAACACCATATATTTT. The encoded protein is CAISDGGGGNTIYF.

This clonotype was picked up a small number of times. The chain has TRBV12-3 or TRBV12-4 and TRBJ1-5; D call uncertain. The CDR3 runs 14 residues. V was clipped by 0 bases and J by 7 bases, with 10 bases between them. CDR3: CASSLARVGQPQHF. CDR3 bases: TGTGCCAGCAGTTTAGCAAGGGTTGGACAGCCCCAGCATTTT.

Within the sample, this clonotype is medium-sized. V and J are TRBV12-3 or TRBV12-4 and TRBJ2-2; 9 positions agree with TRBD1. The CDR3 length is 16 residues. Unmatched junction bases numbered 8, after V lost 3 bases and J lost 6 bases. CDR3 sequence (DNA): TGTGCCAGCAGTTTGGGGACAGGGAATGTAGCCGGGGAGCTGTTTTTT. This translates into CASSLGTGNVAGELFF.

This clonotype was picked up a small number of times. This rearrangement joins TRBV6-1 to TRBJ2-1; D not resolved. Trimming removed 7 bases at V and 5 bases at J, with 18 bases between. The CDR3 extends over 15 amino acids. The germline V gene encodes CDR1 MNHNS and CDR2 SASEGT. The CDR3 DNA reads as TGTGCCAGCACCAAAGGGTGGGCAGCAAACAATGAGCAGTTCTTC. This translates into CASTKGWAANNEQFF.

This clonotype is categorized as medium-sized. This chain uses TRBV4-3 with TRBJ1-5; perhaps TRBD1 as D (5 bases). Germline V gene lookup returns CDR1 LGHNA and CDR2 YSLEER. The CDR3 runs 18 residues. Trimming left V 0 bases short and J 6 bases short, with 21 bases between. CDR3 sequence (DNA): TGCGCCAGCAGCCAAGAAGTCATTAGGGGATGGTATATTCAGCCCCAGCATTTT. It codes for CASSQEVIRGWYIQPQHF.

Within the sample, this clonotype is medium-sized. The rearrangement joins TRBV10-3 to TRBJ1-1, with D possibly being TRBD1 (6 bases). Germline-derived CDR1 and CDR2 are ENHRY and SYGVKD. The CDR3 runs 13 residues. V lost 7 bases and J lost 2, with 11 bases in between. CDR3 coding DNA: TGTGCCATCAAGGGCAGGGGAAACACTGAAGCTTTCTTT. Protein: CAIKGRGNTEAFF.

This clonotype came up a few times. This chain connects TRBV5-6 to TRBJ1-1; 11 bases fit TRBD1. This CDR3 comprises 17 residues. In germline, CDR1 is SGHDT, CDR2 YYEEEE. V gave up 0 bases and J gave up 4 bases; unmatched junction bases: 8. The CDR3 bases are TGTGCCAGCAGCTTGGGGACAGGGGGCGGTTTTGGCACTGAAGCTTTCTTT. This gives the protein CASSLGTGGGFGTEAFF.

On this clonotype: This sequence may be a read error, since a much larger clone differs from it by one base. The chain employs TRBV27 and TRBJ1-1; D gene unclear. The germline V gene has CDR1 MNHEY and CDR2 SMNVEV (reference sequence). V was pared by 6 bases and J by 6 bases, with 17 bases between. The CDR3 spans 14 residues. The CDR3 loop reads CASRVPNAGAEAFF. DNA of the CDR3: TGTGCCAGCAGGGTCCCTAACGCAGGAGCTGAAGCTTTCTTT.

As concerns this clonotype: A much bigger clone sits one base away, suggesting this may be a read error. The genes are TRBV19 and TRBJ2-2; 7 bases map to TRBD1. This CDR3 has 14 residues. Germline CDR1 reads LNHDA; CDR2 reads SQIVND (reference sequence). Losses at the gene ends were 4 bases for V and 5 bases for J; bases not matched to a gene: 4. This CDR3 is CASSSWDRTGELFF. As DNA, the CDR3 is TGTGCCAGTAGTAGCTGGGACAGAACCGGGGAGCTGTTTTTT. Drawing the rest from reference TRBV19 and TRBJ2-2, the complete variable domain is DGGITQSPKYLFRKEGQNVTLSCEQNLNHDAMYWYRQDPGQGLRLIYYSQIVNDFQKGDIAEGYSVSREKKESFPLTVTSAQKNPTAFYLCASSSWDRTGELFFGEGSRLTVL.

The chain uses TRBV2 and TRBJ2-3; 7 bases match TRBD2. Germline V CDR1 and CDR2: SNHLY, FYNNEI. The V segment lost 6 bases and the J segment 7 bases; nucleotides outside the gene matches: 7. The CDR3 is made up of 13 amino acids. CDR3 sequence (DNA): TGTGCCAGCAGGGAGGGAGGGCCGAATACGCAGTATTTT. Amino acids: CASREGGPNTQYF.